This T cell receptor beta chain comes out of a study of blood T cell repertoires in COVID-19 (dated by TCRdb to the early 2020s). For the wider study: Collaborator samples came from the United States, Italy and Spain and covered acute and convalescent phases of COVID-19. The prospective study material was composed of cDNA or gDNA derived from T cells, B-cell-depleted T cells, or PBMCs. A freely available public database, intended as a resource for researchers studying the immune response to SARS-CoV-2, is where the repertoires were released. A de-identified subject ID, COVID-19 status, age in years and sex were almost always included in the sample metadata. The samples were drawn from two sources: the first 160 participants of the ongoing ImmuneRACE study, and 1,000 to 1,500 subjects contributed by 6 global collaborators. Where HLA class I and class II types were available, the types were taken from metadata supplied by the sample provider, not from assay-based typing. Deeply sampled blood TCRbeta repertoires from subjects exposed to, actively infected with, or recovered from COVID-19 were included in the dataset.

General study outcomes and caveats: The amount of clinical and demographic metadata varied by source and participant and was provided uncurated.

TCRbeta CDR3 regions were amplified from genomic DNA using the immunoSEQ Assay, a bias-controlled multiplex PCR. The study's own analysis went as follows. Nucleated cell counts per sample were estimated from amplification of reference gene primers within the assay. To quantify the absolute abundance of each unique TCRbeta CDR3 rearrangement, sequence reads were collapsed and filtered. Productive Simpson clonality was computed per sample as the square root of Simpson's diversity index over productive rearrangements. TCRdb re-hosts the immuneACCESS table, in-frame sequences only. Its copies lack some clones; in the studies checked, an unresolved V gene accounts for under half of them, and the cause for the rest is not known. V and J calls and clone size come straight from that table; D and trimming were deduced from the DNA. The sample contains over 110,000 clones, 80% to 90% of them found a single time. The ten largest clones capture about 11% of the sample.

Participants in the prospective study were aged roughly 18 to 89 years, lived in approximately 26 United States geographic areas, and enrolled through a virtual design. Cohort assignment in the prospective study relied on participant-reported clinical history from a screening survey and a study questionnaire. ImmuneRACE Cohort 3 recovered participants were defined by two consecutive negative NP/OP PCR tests, healthcare professional clearance, or symptom resolution. In the prospective study, whole blood, serum and a nasopharyngeal or oropharyngeal swab were collected from each participant by mobile phlebotomists. Additional blood draws and questionnaires over a roughly two-month period could optionally be provided by prospective study participants. Prospective study blood samples were shipped either frozen or at room temperature before DNA extraction. CDR1 MDHEN and CDR2 SYDVKM are derived from the germline V gene. The CDR3 spans 15 residues, from the cysteine through the phenylalanine. The entry retains the CDR3 DNA only, 45 bases that are in frame from base 1. Relative to germline, V is 2 bases shorter and J is 3 bases shorter, with 14 bases between their ends.

With respect to this clone: This clone's antigen is unknown. One base away there is no much larger clone; base qualities are not given.

This receptor was identified in a man in his fifties or sixties who had recovered from COVID-19. The rearranged chain carries TRBV28 and TRBJ2-7, and TRBD1 may be the D gene, going by 7 matching bases. The sequenced sample consisted of PBMCs or T cells enriched from blood (not recorded which). CDR3 region: CASSLPGDSYYEQYF. The DNA sequence is given as TGTGCCAGCAGTTTACCGGGGGACAGTTACTACGAGCAGTACTTC. Here the CDR3 is joined to the reference TRBV28 and TRBJ2-7 genes, and the full variable domain is: DVKVTQSSRYLVKRTGEKVFLECVQDMDHENMFWYRQDPGLGLRLIYFSYDVKMKEKGDIPEGYSVSREKKERFSLILESASTNQTSMYLCASSLPGDSYYEQYFGPGTRLTVT.